The sequence of this TCR beta chain was determined in a study of PD-L1 blockade in urothelial cancer. Study-level background: Of some 30 patients, around 25 were males with bladder-origin urothelial cancer. Blood samples had a median of around 150,000 T cells.

Time point in this sample: peripheral blood 6 weeks after treatment start. Between 1 and 8 samples per patient were obtained, pretreatment and on-treatment. Assay used: immunoSEQ multiplex PCR; TCRdb lists only in-frame clones, some missing. The data hold roughly 45,000 clones, with about four fifths observed a single time. Whole-study findings and limits: Greater 3-week expansion of tumor-associated blood clones was recorded for durable-benefit patients.

About this clone itself: Its antigen is still unknown.

The CDR3 has 15 residues. Germline V gene sequence: CDR1 SNHLY, CDR2 FYNNEI. Trimming removed 8 bases from V and 6 bases from J; junction bases left unmatched: 9. This receptor was obtained from a man aged 65-85 years with urothelial cancer. The source was PBMCs, collected around atezolizumab (anti-PD-L1) treatment. The chain carries TRBV2 and TRBJ2-3; 12 bases are a match to TRBD2. The CDR3 coding sequence is TGTGCCAGCCTTCTAGCGGGGGGGAGAGGGGATACGCAGTATTTT. Protein: CASLLAGGRGDTQYF.